This T cell receptor (beta chain) was sequenced for a study of OX40 agonist ivuxolimab in advanced cancers. This clone was seen more than once but under ten times. The germline V and J ends were trimmed by 7 bases and 4 bases, with 16 bases remaining between them. The germline CDR1 and CDR2 sequences are SGHAT and FQNNGV. The CDR3 has 14 amino acids. The data were produced by immunoSEQ multiplex PCR, yet TCRdb's version contains in-frame clones alone and is incomplete. The data contain about 64,000 clones, 85% of them singletons. V gene TRBV11-2 combines with J gene TRBJ1-1; TRBD1 is a possible D gene (5 bases). The sequences come from CD4+ or CD8+ T cells sorted from blood, collected in a trial of the OX40 agonist ivuxolimab. The clonotype was recovered from an adult with an advanced solid tumor such as melanoma, head and neck, liver or kidney cancer. CDR3 protein: CASTEMGVFTEAFF. The CDR3, as DNA: TGTGCCAGCACCGAGATGGGGGTTTTCACTGAAGCTTTCTTT.